The 21 T cell receptor beta chains below were found in one sample sequenced in a study of blood T cell repertoires in COVID-19. Produced via immunoSEQ multiplex PCR; TCRdb's table is partial and in-frame only. This sample has around 180,000 clones; more than 75% occur once, and the top ten carry 2% to 3%. Input material: peripheral blood. Every receptor here comes from a man between 40 and 49 years old with active or convalescent COVID-19.

V usage is TRBV19 and J usage is TRBJ2-1, with D maybe TRBD2 (5 bases). The CDR3 extends over 16 amino acids. From germline, CDR1 is LNHDA and CDR2 SQIVND (reference sequence). Between the trimmed V and J ends, which lost 3 bases and 4 bases, there was a span of 16 bases. For the CDR3, the DNA is TGTGCCAGTAGTATTGTGGCGGACTCGGAGTACAATGAGCAGTTCTTC. It is translated as CASSIVADSEYNEQFF.

This rearrangement joins TRBV3-1 (or the pseudogene TRBV3-2) to TRBJ1-1, with D maybe TRBD1 (6 bases). Trimming removed 4 bases at V and 2 bases at J, with 14 bases between. The CDR3 runs to 15 residues. The germline V gene has CDR1 LGHDT and CDR2 YNNKEL (reference sequence). As DNA, the CDR3 is TGTGCCAGCAGCCTAAAGTCCGGGACAAACACTGAAGCTTTCTTT. Translation gives CASSLKSGTNTEAFF.

The chain uses TRBV5-4 and TRBJ1-3, with D unclear. The germline CDR1 and CDR2 sequences are SGHNT and YYREEE (reference sequence). V lost 0 bases to trimming and J lost 0 bases, with 10 bases between them. The length of the CDR3 is 16 residues. The CDR3 loop reads CASSLGRVSSGNTIYF. DNA of the CDR3: TGTGCCAGCAGCTTGGGACGGGTCAGCTCTGGAAACACCATATATTTT. The entire variable domain, with the rest obtained from reference TRBV5-4 and TRBJ1-3, is as follows: ETGVTQSPTHLIKTRGQQVTLRCSSQSGHNTVSWYQQALGQGPQFIFQYYREEENGRGNFPPRFSGLQFPNYSSELNVNALELDDSALYLCASSLGRVSSGNTIYFGEGSWLTVV.

The chain employs TRBV18 and TRBJ2-5, with 9 bases lining up with TRBD1. Germline V gives CDR1 KGHSH, CDR2 LQKENI. With V trimmed by 6 bases and J by 4 bases, 6 bases remained unmatched. The CDR3 loop spans 14 amino acids. In DNA, the CDR3 is TGTGCCAGCTCGCTGGGACAGGGAGGAGAGACCCAGTACTTC. Amino acids: CASSLGQGGETQYF.

This clone was detected only once. V and J are TRBV6-5 and TRBJ1-1; D ambiguous. This CDR3 region has 15 residues. Germline lookup yields CDR1 MNHEY and CDR2 SVGAGI. The V gene lost 0 bases and the J gene lost 6 bases, with 14 bases spanning the gap. The CDR3 protein is CASSYSPAPNAEAFF. CDR3 DNA: TGTGCCAGCAGTTACTCGCCAGCGCCCAACGCTGAAGCTTTCTTT.

In this sample, this clone turned up once. The chain joins TRBV9 to TRBJ2-5; 9 bases fit TRBD2. Germline trimming cut 4 bases from V and 4 bases from J; bases unmatched to any gene: 5. The CDR3 covers 14 residues. The germline V gene encodes CDR1 SGDLS and CDR2 YYNGEE. CDR3 sequence (DNA): TGTGCCAGCAGCCGAGCGGGGGGAACAGAGACCCAGTACTTC. Its translation: CASSRAGGTETQYF.

The chain employs TRBV9 and TRBJ1-2; tentative D call: TRBD1 (5 bases). Germline V lookup: CDR1 SGDLS, CDR2 YYNGEE. Trimming stripped 2 bases from V and 0 bases from J, with 11 bases between. The CDR3 totals 15 residues. The CDR3: CASSVLPGSNYGYTF. DNA of the CDR3: TGTGCCAGCAGCGTGCTCCCAGGGTCTAACTATGGCTACACCTTC.

This chain uses TRBV3-1 (or the pseudogene TRBV3-2) with TRBJ1-5, with TRBD1 identical over 10 bases. Germline lookup yields CDR1 LGHDT and CDR2 YNNKEL (reference sequence). The CDR3 loop spans 17 amino acids. Unmatched junction bases numbered 11, after V lost 4 bases and J lost 5 bases. The CDR3 reads CASSPATGTGEDQPQHF. The CDR3 bases are TGTGCCAGCAGCCCAGCTACCGGGACAGGGGAAGATCAGCCCCAGCATTTT.

The chain uses TRBV6-1 and TRBJ2-2, with a possible D match to TRBD1 (6 bases). Trimming pared 2 bases from V and 5 bases from J, leaving 18 bases between. The CDR3 loop spans 17 amino acids. Germline CDR1 reads MNHNS; CDR2 reads SASEGT. CDR3 in amino acids: CASSERGGEFMTGELFF. In nucleotides, the CDR3 is TGTGCCAGCAGTGAAAGAGGGGGTGAGTTTATGACCGGGGAGCTGTTTTTT.

The chain uses TRBV30 and TRBJ2-1; D call uncertain. The CDR3 has 15 residues. Trimming shortened V by 3 bases and J by 1 base, and 13 bases separated the two germline ends. Looked up from germline, CDR1 is GTSNPN and CDR2 is SVGIG (reference sequence). The CDR3 protein is CAWSEETPSYNEQFF. CDR3 bases: TGTGCCTGGAGCGAAGAAACTCCTTCCTACAATGAGCAGTTCTTC.

The rearrangement links TRBV5-1 to TRBJ2-1; 8 nucleotides agree with TRBD1. This CDR3 has 15 amino acids. Trimming cost V 1 base and J 2 bases; bases outside gene matches: 2. Germline-derived CDR1 and CDR2 are SGHRS and YFSETQ. CDR3 nucleotide sequence: TGCGCCAGCAGCTTGCAGGACAGGGCCTACAATGAGCAGTTCTTC. Protein: CASSLQDRAYNEQFF.

The chain links TRBV6-5 to TRBJ2-7, with 9 bases fitting TRBD1. The CDR3 consists of 13 residues. Germline-derived CDR1 and CDR2 are MNHEY and SVGAGI. Trimming at V came to 6 bases and at J to 2 bases, leaving 2 bases not matched to a gene. The CDR3 loop reads CASSRDRAYEQYF. The CDR3 DNA reads TGTGCCAGCAGCCGGGACAGGGCCTACGAGCAGTACTTC.

The J gene is TRBJ1-1, the V gene TRBV11-2; 7 nucleotides agree with TRBD1. Losses at the gene ends were 5 bases for V and 1 base for J; bases not matched to a gene: 4. The germline V gene has CDR1 SGHAT and CDR2 FQNNGV. This CDR3 has 14 residues. CDR3 amino acids: CASSATGPNTEAFF. Written as DNA, the CDR3 is TGTGCCAGCAGCGCGACAGGGCCGAACACTGAAGCTTTCTTT.

V is TRBV30 and J is TRBJ2-7, with 11 bases that match TRBD1. The CDR3 totals 14 residues. The V gene end was trimmed by 4 bases and the J gene end by 2 bases; junction bases not matched to a gene: 4. The V gene's germline CDR1 is GTSNPN and CDR2 SVGIG (reference sequence). The CDR3 nucleotides read TGTGCCTGGACACCGGGACAGGGGGCCTACGAGCAGTACTTC. Amino acids: CAWTPGQGAYEQYF. Supplemented by reference TRBV30 and TRBJ2-7, the full variable domain reads SQTIHQWPATLVQPVGSPLSLECTVEGTSNPNLYWYRQAAGRGLQLLFYSVGIGQISSEVPQNLSASRPQDRQFILSSKKLLLSDSGFYLCAWTPGQGAYEQYFGPGTRLTVT.

This sequence joins TRBV3-1 (or the pseudogene TRBV3-2) and TRBJ2-3; 9 nucleotides match TRBD2. V trimming: 4 bases; J trimming: 0 bases; junction bases outside the gene matches: 11. CDR3 length equals 18 residues. The germline V gene has CDR1 LGHDT and CDR2 YNNKEL (reference sequence). CDR3 in DNA: TGTGCCAGCAGCCCGCGTGTTAGCGGGGGTATTAGCACAGATACGCAGTATTTT. It is translated as CASSPRVSGGISTDTQYF.

In DNA form, the CDR3 reads TGTGCCAGCAGTGAAGTGGCAGGGGGCGTACATAACTATGGCTACACCTTC. Its translation is CASSEVAGGVHNYGYTF. The genes are TRBV6-1 and TRBJ1-2; 8 nucleotides line up with TRBD1. J was trimmed by 1 base and V by 1 base; bases with no gene match: 8. The CDR3 sequence is 17 residues long. CDR1 and CDR2 from the germline V gene are MNHNS and SASEGT.

The V gene is TRBV2, the J gene TRBJ1-1; the D gene is possibly TRBD1 (6 bases). Germline assignment: CDR1 SNHLY and CDR2 FYNNEI. The CDR3 runs 13 residues. V lost 3 bases, J lost 5 bases, and 10 bases lay in between. The CDR3, as DNA: TGTGCCAGCAGTGACAGGGGAAGGACTGAAGCTTTCTTT. This translates into CASSDRGRTEAFF.

The chain carries TRBV27 and TRBJ1-6; D is ambiguous. V lost 5 bases and J 6 bases, leaving 5 bases between the germline ends. The germline gives CDR1 MNHEY, CDR2 SMNVEV (reference sequence). The CDR3 is 12 amino acids. The CDR3 sequence is CASSRLNSPLHF. CDR3 DNA sequence: TGTGCCAGCAGTCGTCTTAATTCACCCCTCCACTTT.

Points on this clone: One junction end disagrees with the germline gene, perhaps due to a read error. This sequence joins TRBV11-2 and TRBJ2-7; weak D call: TRBD1 (5 bases). CDR3 length: 12 residues. Looked up from germline, CDR1 is SGHAT and CDR2 is FQNNGV. CDR3 nucleotide sequence: TGTGCCAGCAGCTTAAGTGAGGACAAGGTTGACTTC. Its translation: CASSLSEDKVDF. The whole variable domain, remainder taken from reference TRBV11-2 and TRBJ2-7, is EAGVAQSPRYKIIEKRQSVAFWCNPISGHATLYWYQQILGQGPKLLIQFQNNGVVDDSQLPKDRFSAERLKGVDSTLKIQPAKLEDSAVYLCASSLSEDKVDFGPGTRLTVT.

This rearrangement joins TRBV3-1 (or the pseudogene TRBV3-2) to TRBJ2-5, with 12 bases matching TRBD2. Germline V gives CDR1 LGHDT, CDR2 YNNKEL (reference sequence). This CDR3 has 16 residues. Losses at the gene ends were 3 bases for V and 0 bases for J; bases not matched to a gene: 2. The CDR3 loop reads CASSHRLAGDQETQYF. Here the CDR3 DNA reads TGTGCCAGCAGCCACAGACTAGCGGGGGACCAAGAGACCCAGTACTTC.

J is TRBJ2-1 and V is TRBV6-2 or TRBV6-3; weak D call: TRBD1 (6 bases). In germline, CDR1 is MNHEY, CDR2 SVGEGT. This CDR3 has 13 amino acids. V was clipped by 0 bases and J by 11 bases, with 11 bases between them. CDR3 region: CASSYSGDTKQFF. CDR3 DNA: TGTGCCAGCAGTTACTCCGGGGACACCAAGCAGTTCTTC.